A selection of T cell receptor beta chains follows, all from one sample in a study of blood T cell repertoires in COVID-19. This table comes from immunoSEQ multiplex PCR, and its TCRdb copy is limited to in-frame clones, with some not included. The sample records tens of thousands of clones, 75% to 95% being singletons. Sequencing was carried out using peripheral blood. The receptors shown here come from a middle-aged man with active COVID-19. Each CDR3 is given with its conserved first and last residue. The D gene is left open where the match is weak. Not every row has a clone size; where given, it reads once, few, many or a size class.

CDR3 | DNA | length | J | size | D | V
CSVELQPNEKLFF | TGCAGCGTTGAACTACAGCCTAATGAAAAACTGTTTTTT | 13 | TRBJ1-4 | NA | NA | TRBV29-1
CASSLEYGKGEQYF | TGCGCCAGCAGCTTGGAATACGGGAAGGGAGAGCAGTACTTC | 14 | TRBJ2-7 | NA | NA | TRBV5-1
CASSDPGVSTEAFF | TGTGCCAGCAGTGACCCAGGGGTTTCCACTGAAGCTTTCTTT | 14 | TRBJ1-1 | NA | NA | TRBV6-1
CASSATLPGLSFGEQYF | TGCGCCAGCAGCGCCACTTTGCCGGGACTTTCCTTTGGAGAGCAGTACTTC | 17 | TRBJ2-7 | NA | NA | TRBV4-1
CASSRGADTEAFF | TGTGCCAGCAGTCGGGGGGCAGACACTGAAGCTTTCTTT | 13 | TRBJ1-1 | NA | NA | TRBV6-2/TRBV6-3
CASSSGTGLEKLFF | TGTGCCAGCAGCTCGGGGACAGGGTTAGAAAAACTGTTTTTT | 14 | TRBJ1-4 | NA | TRBD1 | TRBV5-5
CASTTSGRGSGYTF | TGTGCCAGTACCACCTCGGGGAGGGGGAGTGGCTACACCTTC | 14 | TRBJ1-2 | once | NA | TRBV19
CASSLATGAGTDTQYF | TGCGCCAGCAGCTTGGCAACAGGGGCTGGTACAGATACGCAGTATTTT | 16 | TRBJ2-3 | NA | TRBD1 | TRBV5-1
CASSLGGATYQPQHF | TGTGCCAGCAGCTTGGGCGGAGCGACTTATCAGCCCCAGCATTTT | 15 | TRBJ1-5 | NA | NA | TRBV5-8
CASIERNTIYF | TGTGCCAGCATAGAGCGAAACACCATATATTTT | 11 | TRBJ1-3 | NA | NA | TRBV6-6
CASSLARDSTYEQYF | TGTGCCAGCAGCTTAGCCCGGGACAGTACCTACGAGCAGTACTTC | 15 | TRBJ2-7 | NA | TRBD1 | TRBV7-2
CSAGQGGEQYF | TGCAGCGCCGGACAGGGAGGCGAGCAGTACTTC | 11 | TRBJ2-7 | NA | TRBD1 | TRBV29-1
CASLLGTAVNTEAFF | TGTGCCAGTCTCTTGGGGACAGCAGTGAACACTGAAGCTTTCTTT | 15 | TRBJ1-1 | NA | TRBD1 | TRBV6-5
CASSPGGTGTLGGGELFF | TGTGCCAGCAGCCCGGGTGGGACAGGGACTCTCGGTGGCGGGGAGCTGTTTTTT | 18 | TRBJ2-2 | NA | TRBD1 | TRBV27
CASSITGTGGAGPAYNEQFF | TGTGCCAGTAGTATAACAGGGACAGGGGGCGCGGGTCCTGCTTACAATGAGCAGTTCTTC | 20 | TRBJ2-1 | NA | TRBD1 | TRBV19
CASSPGGFGRGRETQYF | TGTGCCAGCAGCCCGGGGGGTTTTGGCAGGGGGCGCGAGACCCAGTACTTC | 17 | TRBJ2-5 | once | NA | TRBV11-2
CASSQGGGNSPLHF | TGCGCCAGCAGCCAAGGGGGGGGGAATTCACCCCTCCACTTT | 14 | TRBJ1-6 | once | NA | TRBV4-1
CATSDMGQRNTGELFF | TGTGCCACCAGTGATATGGGACAGAGGAACACCGGGGAGCTGTTTTTT | 16 | TRBJ2-2 | NA | TRBD1 | TRBV24-1
CASSLSQGSYNEQFF | TGTGCCAGCAGCTTAAGTCAGGGGTCCTACAATGAGCAGTTCTTC | 15 | TRBJ2-1 | NA | NA | TRBV11-3
CASSFYPGQGTDEQYF | TGTGCCAGCAGCTTCTACCCGGGACAGGGGACCGACGAGCAGTACTTC | 16 | TRBJ2-7 | NA | TRBD1 | TRBV11-1
CASSYQGADTEAFF | TGTGCCAGCAGCTATCAGGGGGCCGACACTGAAGCTTTCTTT | 14 | TRBJ1-1 | NA | TRBD1 | TRBV6-2/TRBV6-3
CSVEGQGDNEQFF | TGCAGCGTTGAAGGGCAGGGGGACAATGAGCAGTTCTTC | 13 | TRBJ2-1 | NA | TRBD1 | TRBV29-1
CASSFGSNTEAFF | TGTGCCAGCAGTTTCGGGTCTAACACTGAAGCTTTCTTT | 13 | TRBJ1-1 | NA | NA | TRBV28
CASSRSGIFSGANVLTF | TGTGCCAGTAGTAGGTCAGGAATCTTCTCTGGGGCCAACGTCCTGACTTTC | 17 | TRBJ2-6 | NA | NA | TRBV19
CASSNWQLAGGPGELFF | TGTGCCAGCAGTAATTGGCAACTAGCGGGGGGGCCCGGGGAGCTGTTTTTT | 17 | TRBJ2-2 | NA | TRBD2 | TRBV28
CATSREGDSYNEQFF | TGTGCCACCAGCAGAGAAGGGGACTCCTACAATGAGCAGTTCTTC | 15 | TRBJ2-1 | NA | NA | TRBV15
CASSRLAGGEDTQYF | TGTGCCAGCAGCCGATTGGCGGGAGGTGAAGATACGCAGTATTTT | 15 | TRBJ2-3 | NA | TRBD2 | TRBV7-9
CASTAPGVGELFF | TGTGCCAGTACTGCCCCCGGGGTCGGGGAGCTGTTTTTT | 13 | TRBJ2-2 | NA | NA | TRBV19
CASSQWGIEASGSYEQYF | TGCGCCAGCAGCCAATGGGGGATCGAAGCTAGCGGGAGTTACGAGCAGTACTTC | 18 | TRBJ2-7 | NA | TRBD2 | TRBV4-1
CASSQESLAGDYGYTF | TGTGCCAGCAGCCAAGAGAGTCTGGCCGGGGACTATGGCTACACCTTC | 16 | TRBJ1-2 | NA | NA | TRBV4-2
CASSRTGVQETQYF | TGTGCCAGCAGCCGGACAGGGGTGCAAGAGACCCAGTACTTC | 14 | TRBJ2-5 | NA | TRBD1 | TRBV5-4